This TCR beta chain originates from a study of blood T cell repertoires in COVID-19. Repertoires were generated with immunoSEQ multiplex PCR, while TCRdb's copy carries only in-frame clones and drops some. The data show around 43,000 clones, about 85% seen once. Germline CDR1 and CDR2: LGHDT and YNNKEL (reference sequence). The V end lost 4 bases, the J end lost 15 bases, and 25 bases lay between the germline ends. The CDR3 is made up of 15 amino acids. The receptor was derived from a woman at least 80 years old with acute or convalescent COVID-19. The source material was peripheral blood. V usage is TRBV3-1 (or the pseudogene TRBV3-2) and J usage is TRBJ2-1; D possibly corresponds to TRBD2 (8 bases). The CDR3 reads CASSPDRASGGEAFF. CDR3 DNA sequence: TGTGCCAGCAGCCCCGACAGGGCCAGCGGGGGAGAGGCGTTCTTC.